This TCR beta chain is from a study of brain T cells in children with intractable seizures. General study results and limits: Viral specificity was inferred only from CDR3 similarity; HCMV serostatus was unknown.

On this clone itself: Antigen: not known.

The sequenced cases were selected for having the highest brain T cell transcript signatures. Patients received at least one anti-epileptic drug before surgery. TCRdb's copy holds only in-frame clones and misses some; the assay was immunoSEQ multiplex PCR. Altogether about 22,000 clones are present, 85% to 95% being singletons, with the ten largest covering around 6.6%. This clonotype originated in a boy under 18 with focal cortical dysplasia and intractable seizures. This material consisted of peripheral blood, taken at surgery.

CDR3 amino acids: CASSEASGGRTAGELFF. The CDR3 nucleotides are TGCGCCAGCAGTGAGGCTAGCGGGGGACGAACGGCCGGGGAGCTGTTTTTT. The V and J genes are TRBV10-2 and TRBJ2-2; 10 bases line up with TRBD2. V was clipped by 2 bases and J by 6 bases; unmatched bases: 9. CDR1 is WSHSY and CDR2 is SAAADI in the germline V gene. CDR3 length equals 17 residues.